This T cell receptor (beta chain) was sequenced for a study of T-cell reconstitution after alpha-beta-depleted transplantation in children. A library of TCRbeta sequences, prepared with unique molecular identifiers, was generated. TCRdb re-called the PCR reads with MiXCR, one entry per CDR3 protein. The table shows nearly 400,000 distinct CDR3 sequences, with roughly 21% occurring only once. J lost 4 bases, V lost 6 bases, and 9 bases had no gene match. Germline CDR1 and CDR2: MNHEY and SMNVEV (reference sequence). The CDR3 is made up of 15 amino acids. The V gene is TRBV27, the J gene TRBJ2-7; 10 bases align to TRBD2. The receptor was derived from a human donor who donated a stem cell graft to a child with acute myeloid leukemia. The sample in question was PBMCs from the stem cell graft donor, obtained from the stem cell graft. CDR3 nucleotides: TGTGCCAGCAGGCCCCAACTAGCGGGACCATACGAGCAGTACTTC. The encoded protein is CASRPQLAGPYEQYF.